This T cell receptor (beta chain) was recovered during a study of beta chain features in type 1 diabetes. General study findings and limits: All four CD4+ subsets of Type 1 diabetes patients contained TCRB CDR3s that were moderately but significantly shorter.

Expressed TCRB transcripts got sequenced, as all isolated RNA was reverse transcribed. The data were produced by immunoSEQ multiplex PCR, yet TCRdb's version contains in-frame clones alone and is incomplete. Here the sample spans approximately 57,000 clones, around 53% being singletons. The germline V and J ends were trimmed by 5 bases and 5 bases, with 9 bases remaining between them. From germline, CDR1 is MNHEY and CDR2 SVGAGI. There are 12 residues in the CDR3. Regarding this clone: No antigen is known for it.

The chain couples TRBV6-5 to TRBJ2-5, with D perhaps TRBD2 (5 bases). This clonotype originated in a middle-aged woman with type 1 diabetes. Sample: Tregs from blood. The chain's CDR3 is CASSRGEETQYF. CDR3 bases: TGTGCCAGCAGTCGGGGAGAGGAGACCCAGTACTTC.